The rows below give T cell receptor beta chains drawn from one sample of a study of human T cells and chemical hapten exposure. In TCRdb, the RACE reads were re-called with MiXCR into one record per CDR3 protein. The repertoire holds more than 250,000 distinct CDR3 sequences, with around 9.3% as singletons. The sequencing used whole blood, collected in connection with sensitization to the hapten diphenylcyclopropenone (DPC). The receptors come from a middle-aged woman with alopecia areata. Some clones in this sample may be carry-over from other donors' samples. Both conserved end residues are part of each CDR3. Each record gives: J gene, D gene, V gene, clone size, CDR3 DNA, CDR3 protein. The D gene is left open where the match is weak. Rows give clone size only sometimes, using once, few, many, or a class for an expanded clone.

TRBJ2-3	-	TRBV20-1	-	TGCAGTCTAACCAGGGCGGAGGTAACAGATACGCAGTATTTT	CSLTRAEVTDTQYF
TRBJ2-5	-	TRBV18	-	TGTGCCAGCTCACCGTGGACAACTGCAGAGACCCAGTACTTC	CASSPWTTAETQYF
TRBJ2-5	TRBD1	TRBV5-6	few	TGTGCCAGCAGGTTAGCCGGGACAGCTCAAGAGACCCAGTACTTC	CASRLAGTAQETQYF
TRBJ1-6	-	TRBV12-3/TRBV12-4	few	TGTGCCAGCAGGTCGACAGTCGCCTATAATTCACCCCTCCACTTT	CASRSTVAYNSPLHF
TRBJ2-1	TRBD2	TRBV7-9	-	TGTGCCAGCAGCTTAACTAGCGCCGGCGATGAGCAGTTCTTC	CASSLTSAGDEQFF
TRBJ2-3	TRBD1	TRBV6-1	-	TGTGCCATCCGCCGGGACAGGCCGGGCCCAGATACGCAGTATTTT	CAIRRDRPGPDTQYF
TRBJ2-5	-	TRBV5-1	few	TGCGCCAGCAGCTTGCAGGGTAACTTGCGCGAGACCCAGTACTTC	CASSLQGNLRETQYF
TRBJ1-5	-	TRBV6-2/TRBV6-3	-	TGTGCCAGCAGTACTAGGATCTATCAGCCCCAGCATTTT	CASSTRIYQPQHF
TRBJ2-3	TRBD1	TRBV12-3/TRBV12-4	few	TGTGCCAGCAGGACAGGGGCGAGCACAGATACGCAGTATTTT	CASRTGASTDTQYF
TRBJ1-1	-	TRBV29-1	few	TGCAGCGCAAGCACAGGGAGGACTGAAGCTTTCTTT	CSASTGRTEAFF
TRBJ2-3	TRBD1	TRBV6-2/TRBV6-3	few	TGTGCCAGCAGTTACATGGTCGGGACAGGCACAGATACGCAGTATTTT	CASSYMVGTGTDTQYF
TRBJ2-7	TRBD2	TRBV9	few	TGTGCCAGCAGCTCTTCGCACGGCGGGGGTAGCTACGAGCAGTACTTC	CASSSSHGGGSYEQYF
TRBJ1-5	-	TRBV12-3/TRBV12-4	few	TGTGCCAGCAGTTCAGTGGGGAATAGCAATCAGCCCCAGCATTTT	CASSSVGNSNQPQHF
TRBJ1-6	-	TRBV5-6	few	TGTGCCAGCAGCTTGGATCCAGGACAAAATTCACCCCTCCACTTT	CASSLDPGQNSPLHF
TRBJ1-6	-	TRBV11-2	-	TGTGCCAGCAGCTTAAGTGGACCCTCGGGGTCACCCCTCCACTTT	CASSLSGPSGSPLHF
TRBJ1-2	-	TRBV9	-	TGTGCCAGCAGCCCCGAGGGGGGCGCAACGGGCTACACCTTC	CASSPEGGATGYTF
TRBJ1-2	-	TRBV20-1	few	TGCAGTGCTAGAGATCAAAGGGAGAACTATGGCTACACCTTC	CSARDQRENYGYTF
TRBJ2-1	TRBD1	TRBV5-1	few	TGCGCCAGCAGCTTCATACCGGGACAGGGATACAATGAGCAGTTCTTC	CASSFIPGQGYNEQFF
TRBJ2-1	TRBD1	TRBV27	few	TGTGCCAGCAGTCCGTGGGCAGGGGGTATGATAAATGAGCAGTTCTTC	CASSPWAGGMINEQFF
TRBJ2-1	-	TRBV4-1	-	TGCGCCAGCAGCGACTTCCCTAGGAAGAGCTCCTACAATGAGCAGTTCTTC	CASSDFPRKSSYNEQFF
TRBJ2-5	TRBD2	TRBV29-1	many	TGCAGCGTTGAAAGACTAGCGTACCCTCAAGAGACCCAGTACTTC	CSVERLAYPQETQYF
TRBJ2-5	-	TRBV7-8	many	TGTGCCAGCAGCTTCCGGGTTTCGGAGACCCAGTACTTC	CASSFRVSETQYF
TRBJ2-7	-	TRBV12-3/TRBV12-4	few	TGTGCCAGCAGCCCCCAAATGGGGCGGGGGCCAATTGGGGAGCAGTACTTC	CASSPQMGRGPIGEQYF
TRBJ1-5	TRBD1	TRBV28	-	TGTGCCAGCAGTTTATATGGGGACAGCTCCAATCAGCCCCAGCATTTT	CASSLYGDSSNQPQHF
TRBJ2-5	TRBD2	TRBV5-1	few	TGCGCCAGCAGCCTTAGCGGGAGCCTCTACCAAGAGACCCAGTACTTC	CASSLSGSLYQETQYF
TRBJ2-1	-	TRBV6-5	-	TGTGCCAGCAGTACTCCGGGCGAGCAGTTCTTC	CASSTPGEQFF
TRBJ2-3	-	TRBV7-9	-	TGTGCCAGCAGCGAGGGACCCCGAGGGACGTATTTT	CASSEGPRGTYF
TRBJ2-1	-	TRBV12-3/TRBV12-4	many	TGTGCCAGCAGCCTCACCGGGCCCCACAATGAGCAGTTCTTC	CASSLTGPHNEQFF
TRBJ2-5	TRBD2	TRBV2	many	TGTGCCAGCAGTAAGGGACTAGCGGAAGAGACCCAGTACTTC	CASSKGLAEETQYF
TRBJ1-5	-	TRBV25-1	-	TGTGCCAGCAGTGACCCCCGGGGTCCGGGCAATCAGCCCCAGCATTTT	CASSDPRGPGNQPQHF
TRBJ1-1	-	TRBV6-2/TRBV6-3	many	TGTGCCAGCAGCTACAGGGAAACTGAAGCTTTCTTT	CASSYRETEAFF
TRBJ2-1	TRBD2	TRBV7-9	-	TGTGCCAGCAGCCAAGGACTAGAGGAGAACAATGAGCAGTTCTTC	CASSQGLEENNEQFF
TRBJ1-1	-	TRBV7-9	many	TGTGCCAGCAGCTTAGATACTGAAGCTTTCTTT	CASSLDTEAFF
TRBJ1-2	TRBD1	TRBV24-1	many	TGTGCCACCAGTGATTCAGACAGGGGGCTGAACTATGGCTACACCTTC	CATSDSDRGLNYGYTF
TRBJ2-1	-	TRBV20-1	-	TGCAGTGCTCCGAGCCAACGGGTTAGCTCCTACAATGAGCAGTTCTTC	CSAPSQRVSSYNEQFF
TRBJ1-4	-	TRBV6-5	-	TGTGCCAGCAGTTACTCTGGGCAGGGTGAAGAAAAACTGTTTTTT	CASSYSGQGEEKLFF
TRBJ2-1	-	TRBV2	-	TGTGCCAGCAGGGAAACTAGCAGCACCTACAATGAGCAGTTCTTC	CASRETSSTYNEQFF
TRBJ2-3	-	TRBV7-7	few	TGTGCTAGCAGCTTAGGAAGGGTAATCGCGGGATCGGCAGATACGCAGTATTTT	CASSLGRVIAGSADTQYF
TRBJ2-1	-	TRBV7-7	few	TGTGCTAGCAGCCATAGCGGAAGCACCTCCTACAATGAGCAGTTCTTC	CASSHSGSTSYNEQFF
TRBJ1-1	-	TRBV29-1	-	TGCAGCGTTGGCGGACAAGGCATGAACACTGAAGCTTTCTTT	CSVGGQGMNTEAFF
TRBJ2-7	TRBD2	TRBV28	-	TGTGCCAGCAGTTTATCGGGACTAGCGGGAGCCTACGAGCAGTACTTC	CASSLSGLAGAYEQYF
TRBJ2-3	-	TRBV20-1	-	TGCAGTGCCCAGAACTACCAAGGGCCCAGTACGCAGTATTTT	CSAQNYQGPSTQYF
TRBJ2-7	-	TRBV5-1	few	TGCGCCAGCAGCCCATTGACATTTGGTGAAAGCTCCTACGAGCAGTACTTC	CASSPLTFGESSYEQYF
TRBJ2-7	-	TRBV5-4	few	TGTGCCAGCAGCTCCCCCGGGACCCCCGCCTACGAGCAGTACTTC	CASSSPGTPAYEQYF
TRBJ2-5	-	TRBV11-2	few	TGTGCCAGCAGCCTATGGACAGACCAAGAGACCCAGTACTTC	CASSLWTDQETQYF
TRBJ2-7	-	TRBV9	-	TGTGCCAGCAGCGTAGAGTGGGGCGAGCAGTACTTC	CASSVEWGEQYF
TRBJ2-7	TRBD1	TRBV6-5	many	TGTGCCAGCAGTTACAGTGCTTTGGGACAGGGTAGCGAGCAGTACTTC	CASSYSALGQGSEQYF
TRBJ2-3	-	TRBV30	few	TGTGCCTGCGGAACCGTCGGGGGAAATACGCAGTATTTT	CACGTVGGNTQYF
TRBJ1-3	-	TRBV9	few	TGTGCCAGCAGCGTAAGACCGAACTCTGGAAACACCATATATTTT	CASSVRPNSGNTIYF
TRBJ2-5	-	TRBV25-1	-	TGTGCCAGCAGGGACAGAATGTACCAAGAGACCCAGTACTTC	CASRDRMYQETQYF